This is a list of T cell receptor beta chains from one sample in a study of Ad26.COV2.S vaccination and SARS-CoV-2 variants. Sequencing used immunoSEQ multiplex PCR; TCRdb keeps in-frame clones, though not all of them. The data contain hundreds of thousands of clones, roughly 91% of them seen just once; the ten biggest clones take up roughly 5%. This sample comprised peripheral blood, obtained in a trial of Ad26.COV2.S vaccine versus placebo. The receptors stem from a person aged 18 to 65 who received the Ad26.COV2.S COVID-19 vaccine or a placebo. CDR3s include the opening cysteine and the closing phenylalanine or tryptophan. Each record gives: D gene, V gene, clone size, J gene, CDR3 length, CDR3 DNA, CDR3 protein. A D gene is named only where the DNA matches it firmly. For some rows the clone size is stated as once, few or many, or as a class when expanded; others skip it.

D gene: -; V gene: TRBV7-6; clone size: -; J gene: TRBJ2-3; CDR3 length: 16; CDR3 DNA: TGTGCCAGCAGCCCCTTGGCGGACCTTGGGCCAGATACGCAGTATTTT; CDR3 protein: CASSPLADLGPDTQYF
D gene: -; V gene: TRBV27; clone size: -; J gene: TRBJ2-5; CDR3 length: 20; CDR3 DNA: TGTGCCAGCAGTTTACTAGGTCCCTCATACGCCGAAGCCTGGAAAGAGACCCAGTACTTC; CDR3 protein: CASSLLGPSYAEAWKETQYF
D gene: -; V gene: TRBV13; clone size: -; J gene: TRBJ1-1; CDR3 length: 17; CDR3 DNA: TGTGCCAGCAGCCTCCGCGGCTGGCCAAATCGTGTACCTGAAGCTTTCTTT; CDR3 protein: CASSLRGWPNRVPEAFF
D gene: -; V gene: TRBV11-2; clone size: -; J gene: TRBJ2-5; CDR3 length: 11; CDR3 DNA: TGTGCCAGCAGCCCTGGGGAGACCCAGTACTTC; CDR3 protein: CASSPGETQYF
D gene: -; V gene: TRBV21-1; clone size: -; J gene: TRBJ2-6; CDR3 length: 17; CDR3 DNA: TGTGCCAGCAGCACTTTCTTCAGGGGGCCTGGGGCCAACGTCCTGACTTTC; CDR3 protein: CASSTFFRGPGANVLTF
D gene: -; V gene: TRBV5-4; clone size: -; J gene: TRBJ2-6; CDR3 length: 17; CDR3 DNA: TGTGCCAGCAGCCGCAGACAGCGCCAAGCTGGGGCCAACGTCCTGACTTTC; CDR3 protein: CASSRRQRQAGANVLTF
D gene: -; V gene: TRBV14; clone size: -; J gene: TRBJ2-5; CDR3 length: 15; CDR3 DNA: TGTGCCAGCAGCCAACGACCGGGAGCCCAAGAGACCCAGTACTTC; CDR3 protein: CASSQRPGAQETQYF
D gene: TRBD1; V gene: TRBV29-1; clone size: -; J gene: TRBJ1-1; CDR3 length: 13; CDR3 DNA: TGCAGCGTCCCGGGACAGGCGAACACTGAAGCTTTCTTT; CDR3 protein: CSVPGQANTEAFF
D gene: TRBD2; V gene: TRBV6-5; clone size: -; J gene: TRBJ2-1; CDR3 length: 14; CDR3 DNA: TGTGCCAGCATGCGGGGGAGCTCCTACAATGAGCAGTTCTTC; CDR3 protein: CASMRGSSYNEQFF
D gene: -; V gene: TRBV7-8; clone size: many; J gene: TRBJ1-2; CDR3 length: 15; CDR3 DNA: TGTGCCAGCAGCCCCTTTTCGCCCAGCTACTATGGCTACACCTTC; CDR3 protein: CASSPFSPSYYGYTF
D gene: -; V gene: TRBV5-5; clone size: -; J gene: TRBJ2-1; CDR3 length: 16; CDR3 DNA: TGTGCCAGCAGCTTGTCAGTGGGGACTGGTAACAATGAGCAGTTCTTC; CDR3 protein: CASSLSVGTGNNEQFF
D gene: -; V gene: TRBV12-3/TRBV12-4; clone size: -; J gene: TRBJ2-5; CDR3 length: 13; CDR3 DNA: TGTGCCAGCAGTTTAAGGGGGGAAGAGACCCAGTACTTC; CDR3 protein: CASSLRGEETQYF
D gene: -; V gene: TRBV6-1; clone size: -; J gene: TRBJ1-2; CDR3 length: 15; CDR3 DNA: TGTGCCAGCAGTGAATTGAGTGGTATCCGAGCCTATTACACCTTC; CDR3 protein: CASSELSGIRAYYTF
D gene: TRBD1; V gene: TRBV28; clone size: -; J gene: TRBJ1-4; CDR3 length: 16; CDR3 DNA: TGTGCCAGCAGTTCGATCGGGACAGGGGTTTCTGAAAAACTGTTTTTT; CDR3 protein: CASSSIGTGVSEKLFF
D gene: TRBD1; V gene: TRBV11-2; clone size: -; J gene: TRBJ1-6; CDR3 length: 14; CDR3 DNA: TGTGCCAGCAGCTTAGAGACAGGGAATTCACCCCTCCACTTT; CDR3 protein: CASSLETGNSPLHF
D gene: -; V gene: TRBV7-6; clone size: -; J gene: TRBJ2-3; CDR3 length: 14; CDR3 DNA: TGTGCCAGCAGCTTAGTAGGGTTGGCAGATACGCAGTATTTT; CDR3 protein: CASSLVGLADTQYF
D gene: -; V gene: TRBV6-2/TRBV6-3; clone size: -; J gene: TRBJ1-1; CDR3 length: 16; CDR3 DNA: TGTGCCAGCAGTTATCCCGGCCGGGGGCAGAACACTGAAGCTTTCTTT; CDR3 protein: CASSYPGRGQNTEAFF
D gene: -; V gene: TRBV6-1; clone size: -; J gene: TRBJ1-2; CDR3 length: 14; CDR3 DNA: TGTGCCAGCAGTGAAAGGGGGGCCCACTACGGCTACACCTTC; CDR3 protein: CASSERGAHYGYTF
D gene: -; V gene: TRBV4-3; clone size: -; J gene: TRBJ1-1; CDR3 length: 14; CDR3 DNA: TGCGCCAGCAGCCAAGATCGGGGGGAGTCTGAAGCTTTCTTT; CDR3 protein: CASSQDRGESEAFF
D gene: -; V gene: TRBV4-1; clone size: once; J gene: TRBJ2-7; CDR3 length: 15; CDR3 DNA: TGCGCCAGCAGCCAGAGGACAGGCGGGACCTACGAGCAGTACTTC; CDR3 protein: CASSQRTGGTYEQYF
D gene: -; V gene: TRBV2; clone size: -; J gene: TRBJ1-6; CDR3 length: 12; CDR3 DNA: TGTGCCAGCAGCGACGGAGTTTCACCCCTCCACTTT; CDR3 protein: CASSDGVSPLHF
D gene: TRBD2; V gene: TRBV27; clone size: -; J gene: TRBJ2-3; CDR3 length: 15; CDR3 DNA: TGTGCCAGCAGCCCGGAGCGGGAGAGGGCAGATACGCAGTATTTT; CDR3 protein: CASSPERERADTQYF
D gene: TRBD1; V gene: TRBV2; clone size: -; J gene: TRBJ2-2; CDR3 length: 16; CDR3 DNA: TGTGCCAGCAGTGGATGGCAGGGGGCCTTCACCGGGGAGCTGTTTTTT; CDR3 protein: CASSGWQGAFTGELFF
D gene: -; V gene: TRBV2; clone size: -; J gene: TRBJ1-1; CDR3 length: 12; CDR3 DNA: TGTGCCAGCAGAGAATACAATACTGAAGCTTTCTTT; CDR3 protein: CASREYNTEAFF
D gene: -; V gene: TRBV18; clone size: few; J gene: TRBJ1-4; CDR3 length: 13; CDR3 DNA: TGTGCCAGCTCACCCCGAGTAAATGAAAAACTGTTTTTT; CDR3 protein: CASSPRVNEKLFF
D gene: -; V gene: TRBV28; clone size: -; J gene: TRBJ2-6; CDR3 length: 17; CDR3 DNA: TGTGCCAGCAGCTCCGTCCAGGCGGCCTCTGGGGCCAACGTCCTGACTTTC; CDR3 protein: CASSSVQAASGANVLTF
D gene: TRBD1; V gene: TRBV11-3; clone size: -; J gene: TRBJ2-2; CDR3 length: 15; CDR3 DNA: TGTGCCAGCAGCTCAAACAGGGGGCCGACCGGGGAGCTGTTTTTT; CDR3 protein: CASSSNRGPTGELFF
D gene: TRBD2; V gene: TRBV2; clone size: -; J gene: TRBJ2-3; CDR3 length: 15; CDR3 DNA: TGTGCCAGCAGCGTACTAGCGGGAGACTCAGATACGCAGTATTTT; CDR3 protein: CASSVLAGDSDTQYF
D gene: TRBD1; V gene: TRBV6-6; clone size: once; J gene: TRBJ2-2; CDR3 length: 13; CDR3 DNA: TGTGCCAGCAGTGGGACAGGGGAGAGGGAGCTGTTTTTT; CDR3 protein: CASSGTGERELFF
D gene: TRBD1; V gene: TRBV28; clone size: few; J gene: TRBJ1-4; CDR3 length: 18; CDR3 DNA: TGTGCCAGCAGACTATCCCCCACACGGACAGGCAGTCCCCCTGAACTGTTTTTT; CDR3 protein: CASRLSPTRTGSPPELFF
D gene: -; V gene: TRBV19; clone size: -; J gene: TRBJ2-3; CDR3 length: 15; CDR3 DNA: TGTGCCAGTAGTATAGATCGGAATAGCAGGGATACGCAGTATTTT; CDR3 protein: CASSIDRNSRDTQYF
D gene: -; V gene: TRBV2; clone size: -; J gene: TRBJ1-6; CDR3 length: 16; CDR3 DNA: TGTGCCAGCAGTACCCGGGACCGGGGAGGTGGTTCACCCCTCCACTTT; CDR3 protein: CASSTRDRGGGSPLHF
D gene: -; V gene: TRBV2; clone size: -; J gene: TRBJ1-1; CDR3 length: 13; CDR3 DNA: TGTGCCAGCAGTGCTGAGGGAAGGACTGAAGCTTTCTTT; CDR3 protein: CASSAEGRTEAFF
D gene: -; V gene: TRBV27; clone size: -; J gene: TRBJ1-1; CDR3 length: 13; CDR3 DNA: TGTGCCAGCAGTTTGCGGCGTGACACTGAAGCTTTCTTT; CDR3 protein: CASSLRRDTEAFF
D gene: -; V gene: TRBV6-5; clone size: -; J gene: TRBJ2-7; CDR3 length: 13; CDR3 DNA: TGTGCCAGCAGTTACGAACCAACACGGAGGAAGTACTTC; CDR3 protein: CASSYEPTRRKYF
D gene: TRBD2; V gene: TRBV5-1; clone size: -; J gene: TRBJ2-5; CDR3 length: 18; CDR3 DNA: TGCGCCAGCAGCAAAGGACTAGCGGGAGGGCAAGGCCAAGAGACCCAGTACTTC; CDR3 protein: CASSKGLAGGQGQETQYF
D gene: TRBD2; V gene: TRBV27; clone size: -; J gene: TRBJ2-3; CDR3 length: 16; CDR3 DNA: TGTGCCAGCAGTCTCCGGCGGGAGGGGAGCACAGATACGCAGTATTTT; CDR3 protein: CASSLRREGSTDTQYF
D gene: -; V gene: TRBV5-1; clone size: -; J gene: TRBJ1-6; CDR3 length: 13; CDR3 DNA: TGCGCCAGCAATCCAGGGGATAATTCACCCCTCCACTTT; CDR3 protein: CASNPGDNSPLHF
D gene: TRBD1; V gene: TRBV6-6; clone size: once; J gene: TRBJ1-5; CDR3 length: 17; CDR3 DNA: TGTGCCAGCAGTCTGGGACAGGACAAGCATAGCAATCAGCCCCAGCATTTT; CDR3 protein: CASSLGQDKHSNQPQHF
D gene: TRBD2; V gene: TRBV24-1; clone size: -; J gene: TRBJ2-5; CDR3 length: 21; CDR3 DNA: TGTGCCACCAGTGGCCAAATCGGAGCGGGAGGTACCATTCAATACCAAGAGACCCAGTACTTC; CDR3 protein: CATSGQIGAGGTIQYQETQYF
D gene: -; V gene: TRBV6-5; clone size: -; J gene: TRBJ1-2; CDR3 length: 16; CDR3 DNA: TGTGCCAGCAGTTATGGGGGGACTACTTCTAACTATGGCTACACCTTC; CDR3 protein: CASSYGGTTSNYGYTF
D gene: TRBD2; V gene: TRBV4-1; clone size: -; J gene: TRBJ2-5; CDR3 length: 17; CDR3 DNA: TGCGCCAGCAGCCAAGGGGGACTAGCGGGATATTCGGAGACCCAGTACTTC; CDR3 protein: CASSQGGLAGYSETQYF
D gene: -; V gene: TRBV7-9; clone size: -; J gene: TRBJ2-1; CDR3 length: 17; CDR3 DNA: TGTGCCAGCAGCTTAGACCCTGGACAGTCTGCCTACAATGAGCAGTTCTTC; CDR3 protein: CASSLDPGQSAYNEQFF
D gene: -; V gene: TRBV6-2/TRBV6-3; clone size: -; J gene: TRBJ2-1; CDR3 length: 16; CDR3 DNA: TGTGCCAGCAGTTACAGTAGACGTCTCCTGGGGAATGAGCAGTTCTTC; CDR3 protein: CASSYSRRLLGNEQFF
D gene: -; V gene: TRBV12-3/TRBV12-4; clone size: -; J gene: TRBJ1-1; CDR3 length: 12; CDR3 DNA: TGTGCCAGCAGTTTAAAGGGGGTATGGGCTTTCTTT; CDR3 protein: CASSLKGVWAFF
D gene: TRBD1; V gene: TRBV29-1; clone size: -; J gene: TRBJ1-2; CDR3 length: 13; CDR3 DNA: TGCAGCGTCGACAGGGGTAATCGGAATGGCTACACCTTC; CDR3 protein: CSVDRGNRNGYTF
D gene: TRBD1; V gene: TRBV5-1; clone size: -; J gene: TRBJ2-2; CDR3 length: 13; CDR3 DNA: TGCGCCAGCAGCTTACAGGGGGCCGGGGAGCTGTTTTTT; CDR3 protein: CASSLQGAGELFF
D gene: TRBD1; V gene: TRBV6-5; clone size: once; J gene: TRBJ2-1; CDR3 length: 14; CDR3 DNA: TGTGCCAGCGCTCCGGGACAGGGTGGGGATGAGCAGTTCTTC; CDR3 protein: CASAPGQGGDEQFF
D gene: TRBD1; V gene: TRBV6-2/TRBV6-3; clone size: -; J gene: TRBJ1-5; CDR3 length: 19; CDR3 DNA: TGTGCCAGCAGTTACAACTATCTCCGGGACAGGGGGGCGAGGCAGCCCCAGCATTTT; CDR3 protein: CASSYNYLRDRGARQPQHF
D gene: -; V gene: TRBV29-1; clone size: -; J gene: TRBJ2-3; CDR3 length: 14; CDR3 DNA: TGCAGCGTTGAAGATGGCTCTGTCGGTGATACGCAGTATTTT; CDR3 protein: CSVEDGSVGDTQYF
D gene: TRBD1; V gene: TRBV11-1; clone size: -; J gene: TRBJ2-1; CDR3 length: 15; CDR3 DNA: TGTGCCAGCAGCTTAGCTACAGGGGATTACAATGAGCAGTTCTTC; CDR3 protein: CASSLATGDYNEQFF
D gene: -; V gene: TRBV19; clone size: -; J gene: TRBJ1-5; CDR3 length: 13; CDR3 DNA: TGTGCCAGTAGTATCGCGACCCGCCAGCCCCAGCATTTT; CDR3 protein: CASSIATRQPQHF
D gene: -; V gene: TRBV15; clone size: -; J gene: TRBJ2-7; CDR3 length: 15; CDR3 DNA: TGTGCCACCAGCACCGACACCGGGGGCCAATACGAGCAGTACTTC; CDR3 protein: CATSTDTGGQYEQYF
D gene: TRBD1; V gene: TRBV2; clone size: once; J gene: TRBJ1-3; CDR3 length: 15; CDR3 DNA: TGTGCCAGCAGCGTGGACAGGGCGTCCGGAAACACCATATATTTT; CDR3 protein: CASSVDRASGNTIYF